The 9 T cell receptor beta chains given below trace back to one sample, sequenced in a study of blood T cell repertoires in COVID-19. Sequencing used immunoSEQ multiplex PCR; TCRdb keeps in-frame clones, though not all of them. The sample lists 140,000 or so clones, around 80% occurring once. Material for sequencing was peripheral blood. These TCRs come from a man between 65 and 79 years old who had recovered from COVID-19.

This clone was seen only a few times. The chain couples TRBV2 to TRBJ1-1; D possibly corresponds to TRBD1 (6 bases). This CDR3 has 14 residues. From germline, CDR1 is SNHLY and CDR2 FYNNEI. V shed 7 bases and J shed 1 base, with 13 bases lying between them. The CDR3 bases are TGTGCCAGCACGAGGGGGGGTTGGAACACTGAAGCTTTCTTT. It translates to CASTRGGWNTEAFF.

The DNA for the CDR3 is TGTGCCAGCAGCTCGGGAGGGCTTATGAATGAGCAGTTCTTC. Protein product: CASSSGGLMNEQFF. The chain employs TRBV6-5 and TRBJ2-1, with 8 bases that match TRBD2. V lost 6 bases to trimming and J lost 7 bases; unmatched junction nucleotides: 8. The CDR3 consists of 14 residues. CDR1 is MNHEY, CDR2 SVGAGI, per germline.

The genes are TRBV7-2 and TRBJ2-4, with D unresolved. V was shortened by 0 bases and J by 7 bases, with 13 bases between the two germline ends. CDR3 size: 15 residues. Germline assignment: CDR1 SGHTA and CDR2 FQGNSA. The CDR3 region is CASSLAGSERNIQYF. The CDR3 region has the DNA TGTGCCAGCAGCTTAGCAGGCTCGGAGAGGAACATTCAGTACTTC.

The chain uses TRBV19 and TRBJ2-2, with TRBD1 identical over 8 bases. Trimming cost V 5 bases and J 7 bases; bases outside gene matches: 6. The CDR3 consists of 14 residues. Germline V CDR1 and CDR2: LNHDA, SQIVND (reference sequence). The CDR3 nucleotides are TGTGCCAGTAGTCAGGGGGCGCCGGGCGGGGAGCTGTTTTTT. This encodes CASSQGAPGGELFF.

The V gene is TRBV6-5, the J gene TRBJ1-2; a weak D match, TRBD1 (5 bases). Germline CDR1 reads MNHEY; CDR2 reads SVGAGI. This CDR3 has 15 residues. V gave up 0 bases and J gave up 7 bases, with 15 bases separating them. CDR3 sequence reads: CASSYSDSPRGGYTF. CDR3 coding DNA: TGTGCCAGCAGTTACTCAGACAGCCCGCGGGGTGGCTACACCTTC.

The chain employs TRBV3-1 (or the pseudogene TRBV3-2) and TRBJ2-5; D not certain. The CDR3 runs to 11 residues. Germline CDR1 LGHDT, CDR2 YNNKEL (reference sequence). V lost 5 bases, J lost 5 bases, and 6 bases lay in between. The DNA for the CDR3 is TGTGCCAGCAGCTCCGGGGAGACCCAGTACTTC. It translates to CASSSGETQYF.

V is TRBV6-6 and J is TRBJ2-7; D may be TRBD1 (9 bases). The CDR3 spans 17 residues. The germline V gene encodes CDR1 MNHNY and CDR2 SVGAGI (reference sequence). The germline V and J ends were trimmed by 5 bases and 4 bases, with 24 bases remaining between them. CDR3 coding DNA: TGTGCCAGCAGTCCGGGACAGGGACTAGTCAGCAGTTACGAGCAGTACTTC. As protein: CASSPGQGLVSSYEQYF.

The chain is built from TRBV2 and TRBJ2-7, with TRBD1 identical over 10 bases. V lost 6 bases and J lost 0; bases outside the gene matches: 5. CDR1 and CDR2 from the germline V gene are SNHLY and FYNNEI. This CDR3 has 15 residues. CDR3 amino acids: CASSLRTGGSYEQYF. CDR3 bases: TGTGCCAGCAGCCTCCGGACAGGGGGCTCCTACGAGCAGTACTTC.

This clone was counted a few times. V gene TRBV30 combines with J gene TRBJ2-1; 13 bases fit TRBD2. CDR1 is GTSNPN, CDR2 SVGIG, per germline (reference sequence). This CDR3 is 15 amino acids long. V shed 4 bases and J 6 bases; nucleotides not matched to a gene: 6. CDR3 bases: TGTGCCTGGAAAGAAAGGACTAGCGGGAGCAATGAGCAGTTCTTC. It is translated as CAWKERTSGSNEQFF. The full variable domain, with the rest looked up from reference TRBV30 and TRBJ2-1, is SQTIHQWPATLVQPVGSPLSLECTVEGTSNPNLYWYRQAAGRGLQLLFYSVGIGQISSEVPQNLSASRPQDRQFILSSKKLLLSDSGFYLCAWKERTSGSNEQFFGPGTRLTVL.